Shown below are 31 T cell receptor beta chains from a single sample sequenced in a study of blood T cell repertoires in COVID-19. TCRdb's copy holds only in-frame clones and misses some; the assay was immunoSEQ multiplex PCR. The data contain 160,000 or so clones, approximately 88% of them seen just once; the ten biggest clones take up 1.6%. The sequencing sample was made of peripheral blood. The receptors were sampled from a woman aged 45-65 years with acute or convalescent COVID-19.

The chain has TRBV7-9 and TRBJ1-2, with D tentatively TRBD1 (5 bases). The CDR3 is made up of 14 amino acids. CDR1 is SEHNR, CDR2 FQNEAQ, per germline (reference sequence). Trimming removed 1 base at V and 6 bases at J, with 12 bases between. In DNA form, the CDR3 reads TGTGCCAGCAGCTTAGATAGGGGATCGAATGGCTACACCTTC. This encodes CASSLDRGSNGYTF.

The chain employs TRBV25-1 and TRBJ2-3, with a weak D call TRBD2 (6 bases). V was pared by 4 bases and J by 4 bases, with 15 bases between. The CDR3 extends over 15 amino acids. CDR1 MGHDK and CDR2 SYGVNS come from the germline V gene. CDR3 sequence reads: CASSAGDIWADTQYF. The CDR3 DNA is TGTGCCAGCAGTGCGGGGGATATATGGGCAGATACGCAGTATTTT.

The gene calls are TRBV6-5 and TRBJ1-1; D call uncertain. CDR1 and CDR2 from the germline V gene are MNHEY and SVGAGI. V lost 6 bases and J lost 6, with 17 bases in between. The CDR3 spans 14 residues. The CDR3 loop is CASRIGLTGAEAFF. In DNA form, the CDR3 reads TGTGCCAGCAGGATCGGGCTTACGGGAGCTGAAGCTTTCTTT.

The V gene is TRBV30, the J gene TRBJ1-2; TRBD1 is a possible D gene (6 bases). The CDR3 length is 14 residues. V lost 3 bases, J lost 5 bases, and 16 bases lay in between. The germline V gene encodes CDR1 GTSNPN and CDR2 SVGIG (reference sequence). CDR3 amino acids: CAWRDPRGGYGYTF. The CDR3 bases are TGTGCCTGGAGAGACCCCCGAGGGGGTTATGGCTACACCTTC.

The CDR3 nucleotides are TGTGCCAGCAGGACAGGGGTGGGAACCTACGAGCAGTACTTC. Protein product: CASRTGVGTYEQYF. This chain uses TRBV6-5 with TRBJ2-7; 8 positions agree with TRBD1. The CDR3 is 14 amino acids. The germline V gene encodes CDR1 MNHEY and CDR2 SVGAGI. The V segment lost 6 bases and the J segment 2 bases; nucleotides outside the gene matches: 6.

V usage is TRBV11-3 and J usage is TRBJ2-7, with a possible D match to TRBD1 (6 bases). Looked up from germline, CDR1 is SGHNT and CDR2 is YENEEA. The CDR3 sequence is 15 residues long. The V end was cut by 3 bases, the J end by 7 bases, with 19 bases between. CDR3 nucleotides: TGTGCCAGCAGCTTTTTAACGACAGGTCTGAGGGAGCAGTACTTC. Protein sequence: CASSFLTTGLREQYF.

The rearrangement links TRBV7-9 to TRBJ2-7; a weak D match, TRBD1 (6 bases). V gave up 5 bases and J gave up 2 bases, with 25 bases separating them. This CDR3 is 18 amino acids long. The germline V gene encodes CDR1 SEHNR and CDR2 FQNEAQ (reference sequence). In DNA, the CDR3 is TGTGCCAGCAGCCCCTTACCCGTGAGCACAGGGACCGCCTACGAGCAGTACTTC. It translates to CASSPLPVSTGTAYEQYF.

For the CDR3, the DNA is TGTGCCACCAGTGACCCGAGGGGCGGGATTAACTATGGCTACACCTTC. Amino acid sequence: CATSDPRGGINYGYTF. J is TRBJ1-2 and V is TRBV24-1; D might be TRBD1 (5 bases). Germline-derived CDR1 and CDR2 are KGHDR and SFDVKD. Trimming took 4 bases from V and 1 from J, leaving 15 bases between them. This CDR3 contains 16 residues.

The rearrangement links TRBV10-3 to TRBJ1-2, with 9 bases fitting TRBD1. With V trimmed by 4 bases and J by 0 bases, 12 bases remained unmatched. This CDR3 is 18 amino acids long. Germline lookup yields CDR1 ENHRY and CDR2 SYGVKD. For the CDR3, the DNA is TGTGCCATCAGTGCCGGGACAGGGTATTGGGAAACTAACTATGGCTACACCTTC. Translation gives CAISAGTGYWETNYGYTF.

The chain couples TRBV29-1 to TRBJ2-3; D may be TRBD1 (5 bases). Per germline, CDR1 SQVTM and CDR2 ANQGSEA. Trimming took off 6 bases at V and 0 bases at J, with 13 bases between the two ends. The CDR3 spans 14 residues. The CDR3 spells CSVNDSPSTDTQYF. In DNA, the CDR3 is TGCAGCGTGAACGACAGCCCTAGCACAGATACGCAGTATTTT.

The genes are TRBV7-9 and TRBJ2-3; D may be TRBD2 (7 bases). Trimming took 6 bases from V and 6 from J, leaving 19 bases between them. CDR1 and CDR2 (germline): SEHNR, FQNEAQ (reference sequence). This CDR3 comprises 15 residues. CDR3 sequence: CASSIPAGRGDTQYF. CDR3 DNA sequence: TGTGCCAGCAGTATCCCGGCGGGGAGGGGGGATACGCAGTATTTT.

The rearrangement uses TRBV6-5 and TRBJ2-1; the match to TRBD2 covers 11 bases. Looked up from germline, CDR1 is MNHEY and CDR2 is SVGAGI. There are 14 residues in the CDR3. The junction had 9 bases not matched to a gene; V was cut back by 8 bases and J by 9 bases. The CDR3 is CASGSGGAPREQFF. The CDR3 nucleotides read TGTGCCAGCGGTAGCGGGGGGGCCCCGCGTGAGCAGTTCTTC.

V usage is TRBV6-6 and J usage is TRBJ2-1; 8 positions match TRBD1. Trimming took 4 bases from V and 6 from J; bases not matched to a gene: 8. This CDR3 region has 15 residues. Germline V gene sequence: CDR1 MNHNY, CDR2 SVGAGI (reference sequence). CDR3 coding DNA: TGTGCCAGCAGTTCACTCAGGGGGCTAGGCAATGAGCAGTTCTTC. Protein sequence: CASSSLRGLGNEQFF.

This sequence joins TRBV5-1 and TRBJ2-6; D is undetermined. The CDR3 has 14 amino acids. Looked up from germline, CDR1 is SGHRS and CDR2 is YFSETQ. V was pared by 6 bases and J by 0 bases, with 7 bases between. The DNA for the CDR3 is TGCGCCAGCACAGCGTACTCTGGGGCCAACGTCCTGACTTTC. Protein: CASTAYSGANVLTF.

This clone showed up just a few times. In DNA, the CDR3 is TGTGCCAGTAAGACGGGGTGGACCGGGGAACTGTTTTTT. Translated: CASKTGWTGELFF. The chain carries TRBV19 and TRBJ1-4; D is uncertain. Trimming shortened V by 7 bases and J by 12 bases, and 18 bases separated the two germline ends. Germline CDR1 reads LNHDA; CDR2 reads SQIVND (reference sequence). This CDR3 is 13 amino acids long. The whole variable domain, filled in from reference TRBV19 and TRBJ1-4, reads DGGITQSPKYLFRKEGQNVTLSCEQNLNHDAMYWYRQDPGQGLRLIYYSQIVNDFQKGDIAEGYSVSREKKESFPLTVTSAQKNPTAFYLCASKTGWTGELFFGSGTQLSVL.

J is TRBJ2-5 and V is TRBV6-5; 9 bases match TRBD1. Germline-derived CDR1 and CDR2 are MNHEY and SVGAGI. V gave up 5 bases and J gave up 7 bases; unmatched junction bases: 11. This CDR3 has 15 amino acids. The CDR3 here is CASSRGQGPTGTQYF. DNA of the CDR3: TGTGCCAGCAGTCGGGGACAGGGCCCAACAGGGACCCAGTACTTC.

This clone occurred a few times. The chain is built from TRBV18 and TRBJ1-2, with D possibly TRBD1 on 6 matching bases. Deletions cut 2 bases from V and 2 bases from J, with 12 bases between. The germline V gene has CDR1 KGHSH and CDR2 LQKENI. This CDR3 is built from 15 residues. The CDR3 region has the DNA TGTGCCAGCTCACCAAGGACAGATGCAAACTATGGCTACACCTTC. As protein: CASSPRTDANYGYTF.

This clone came up a few times. The chain couples TRBV9 to TRBJ1-1; 8 bases map to TRBD1. Germline V gives CDR1 SGDLS, CDR2 YYNGEE. CDR3 size: 14 residues. Germline trimming cut 4 bases from V and 5 bases from J; bases unmatched to any gene: 7. Here the CDR3 reads CASSSGQGETEAFF. CDR3 DNA: TGTGCCAGCAGCTCCGGACAGGGTGAGACTGAAGCTTTCTTT. The full variable domain, completed using reference TRBV9 and TRBJ1-1, is DSGVTQTPKHLITATGQRVTLRCSPRSGDLSVYWYQQSLDQGLQFLIQYYNGEERAKGNILERFSAQQFPDLHSELNLSSLELGDSALYFCASSSGQGETEAFFGQGTRLTVV.

The V gene is TRBV7-9, the J gene TRBJ1-1; D gene unclear. The germline V and J ends were trimmed by 8 bases and 5 bases, with 21 bases remaining between them. This CDR3 is 15 amino acids long. CDR1 is SEHNR and CDR2 is FQNEAQ in the germline V gene (reference sequence). For the CDR3, the DNA is TGTGCCAGCGGAATAAGCCCAATCGGAGGGACTGAAGCTTTCTTT. It codes for CASGISPIGGTEAFF. The entire variable domain, with the rest obtained from reference TRBV7-9 and TRBJ1-1, is as follows: DTGVSQNPRHKITKRGQNVTFRCDPISEHNRLYWYRQTLGQGPEFLTYFQNEAQLEKSRLLSDRFSAERPKGSFSTLEIQRTEQGDSAMYLCASGISPIGGTEAFFGQGTRLTVV.

For the CDR3, the DNA is TGTGCCAGCAGCTTAGGAGCTAGCGAACACAATGAGCAGTTCTTC. It yields the protein CASSLGASEHNEQFF. The chain is built from TRBV7-2 and TRBJ2-1; TRBD2 might be the D (6 bases). Germline V lookup: CDR1 SGHTA, CDR2 FQGNSA. V was trimmed by 1 base and J by 5 bases, leaving 12 bases between them. The length of the CDR3 is 15 residues. Combining the CDR3 with reference TRBV7-2 and TRBJ2-1 gives the whole variable domain GAGVSQSPSNKVTEKGKDVELRCDPISGHTALYWYRQSLGQGLEFLIYFQGNSAPDKSGLPSDRFSAERTGGSVSTLTIQRTQQEDSAVYLCASSLGASEHNEQFFGPGTRLTVL.

The chain carries TRBV25-1 and TRBJ1-2, with D unclear. CDR1 is MGHDK and CDR2 is SYGVNS in the germline V gene. The V end was cut by 8 bases, the J end by 8 bases, with 15 bases between. The CDR3 consists of 12 residues. CDR3 DNA: TGTGCCAGCGCTGGCAGGTCCGTCGGCTACACCTTC. Its protein product is CASAGRSVGYTF.

This chain links TRBV6-1 with TRBJ1-4; D gene unclear. CDR1 is MNHNS and CDR2 is SASEGT in the germline V gene. The CDR3 length is 14 residues. V lost 0 bases, J lost 8 bases, and 10 bases lay in between. CDR3 DNA: TGTGCCAGCAGTGAAGCCGCGACATCCGAAAAACTGTTTTTT. Its protein product is CASSEAATSEKLFF.

This sequence joins TRBV24-1 and TRBJ1-2; D possibly corresponds to TRBD1 (5 bases). The CDR3 is 11 amino acids. Germline loops: CDR1 KGHDR, CDR2 SFDVKD. With 11 bases removed from V and 6 bases from J, the gap between germline ends came to 12 bases. CDR3 coding DNA: TGTGCCATCGACTCAGGGAATGGCTACACCTTC. Translation: CAIDSGNGYTF.

This chain connects TRBV6-5 to TRBJ1-1, with 7 bases fitting TRBD1. The CDR3 is 15 amino acids. Germline V gene data show CDR1 as MNHEY and CDR2 as SVGAGI. Unmatched junction bases numbered 7, after V lost 4 bases and J lost 2 bases. The CDR3 here is CASSFDRVGNTEAFF. CDR3 nucleotides: TGTGCCAGCAGTTTCGACAGGGTGGGTAACACTGAAGCTTTCTTT.

The chain uses TRBV7-9 and TRBJ2-3; D ambiguous. CDR1 and CDR2 (germline): SEHNR, FQNEAQ (reference sequence). The ends were cut back, 1 base at V and 2 bases at J, with 13 bases in the middle. CDR3 length: 16 amino acids. The DNA for the CDR3 is TGTGCCAGCAGCTTAGGGGCAGAGAGTTTCACAGATACGCAGTATTTT. This encodes CASSLGAESFTDTQYF.

The chain couples TRBV10-2 to TRBJ2-1, with TRBD2 matching 14 bases. Trimming took 10 bases from V and 9 from J; bases not matched to a gene: 8. Germline V CDR1 and CDR2: WSHSY, SAAADI. The length of the CDR3 is 14 residues. CDR3 DNA sequence: TGCGCCACGTCGGGACTAGCGGGAGATAGTGAGCAGTTCTTC. It is translated as CATSGLAGDSEQFF.

As for this clone: Sequence at one end of the junction differs from germline and may be a read error. The chain combines TRBV7-2 with TRBJ2-4; 14 nucleotides match TRBD2. CDR3 length: 13 amino acids. CDR1 is SGHTA, CDR2 FQGNSA, per germline. The CDR3 loop is CASSLGGTSGSHF. Here the CDR3 DNA reads TGTGCCAGCAGCTTAGGGGGGACTAGCGGGAGTCACTTC.

The CDR3 nucleotides read TGTGCCAGCAGCTTAGAAATTGGCAGGGTCTACGAGCAGTACTTC. Translating gives CASSLEIGRVYEQYF. The rearrangement joins TRBV7-9 to TRBJ2-7; a possible D gene is TRBD1 (5 bases). CDR1 and CDR2 (germline): SEHNR, FQNEAQ (reference sequence). V lost 1 base and J lost 3, with 13 bases in between. This CDR3 is built from 15 residues.

A note on this clone: Other nucleotide sequences in the sample specify the same CDR3. The CDR3 sequence is CASSPGDSNYGYTF. In nucleotides, the CDR3 is TGTGCCAGCTCACCGGGTGACTCTAACTATGGCTACACCTTC. The chain couples TRBV18 to TRBJ1-2; the D is unclear. This CDR3 region has 14 residues. The germline CDR1 and CDR2 sequences are KGHSH and LQKENI. The germline V and J ends were trimmed by 3 bases and 0 bases, with 8 bases remaining between them.

The V call is TRBV5-1, the J call TRBJ2-5, with a weak D call TRBD2 (5 bases). The germline V gene encodes CDR1 SGHRS and CDR2 YFSETQ. The CDR3 consists of 15 residues. Deletions cut 3 bases from V and 5 bases from J, with 17 bases between. The CDR3 reads CASSWDRTGWETQYF. The DNA for the CDR3 is TGCGCCAGCAGCTGGGATCGGACTGGGTGGGAGACCCAGTACTTC.

The chain employs TRBV6-5 and TRBJ1-2, with 10 bases that match TRBD1. The CDR3 totals 13 residues. Germline CDR1 and CDR2: MNHEY and SVGAGI. V dropped 7 bases and J dropped 8; count of bases not matched to a gene: 7. Here the CDR3 DNA reads TGTGCCAGCACCCCCGGGACAGGGGTCGGCTACACCTTC. Translating it yields CASTPGTGVGYTF.